This T cell receptor (beta chain) is from a study of blood T cell repertoires in COVID-19. Whole-study context: The United States, Italy and Spain supplied acute and convalescent COVID-19 samples.

Profiling relied on immunoSEQ multiplex PCR, and the TCRdb table lists in-frame clones only, not all of them. The table has 150,000 to 170,000 clones, around 84% seen once. Trimming removed 5 bases from V and 3 bases from J, with 8 bases in between. The germline V gene has CDR1 SGHDN and CDR2 FVKESK. This CDR3 has 13 amino acids. The source of this sequence is a woman aged 55-69 years with COVID-19, enrolled during active disease. The V gene is TRBV14, the J gene TRBJ1-3; perhaps TRBD1 as D (5 bases). Sequenced: peripheral blood. CDR3 sequence: CASSRDFGNTIYF. CDR3 coding DNA: TGTGCCAGCAGCAGGGACTTTGGAAACACCATATATTTT.